This TCR beta chain is drawn from a study of cytomegalovirus exposure and HLA in healthy donors. With regard to this clone: Its antigen remains unknown.

Trimming took off 9 bases at V and 2 bases at J, with 17 bases between the two ends. In germline, CDR1 is LNHDA, CDR2 SQIVND (reference sequence). CDR3 size: 15 residues. Overall study results and limits: Follow-up analysis later connected one missense variant in DCLRE1C with trimming of TCR beta V- and J-genes. Later work found most CMV-associated TCR beta chains apparently HLA-restricted. After further analysis at a later stage, roughly 15,000 TCR beta sequences were associated with HLA alleles at 0.05 false discovery rate.

Researchers ran the PCR with 60 Vbeta and 13 Jbeta primers. Some clones are missing from TCRdb's copy, which holds only in-frame ones; the method was immunoSEQ multiplex PCR. The sample yields around 72,000 clones, around 80% seen once. The source of this sequence is a man between 50 and 59 years old in good health and CMV-seronegative. The rearrangement joins TRBV19 to TRBJ1-5; possible D gene TRBD1, 6 bases. Material for sequencing was PBMCs. The CDR3 DNA reads TGTGCCAGCAATTTACTATCAGGGGGCAATCAGCCCCAGCATTTT. Residues: CASNLLSGGNQPQHF.